The T cell receptor beta chain under discussion was sequenced for a study of T cells in Graves' hyperthyroidism and ophthalmopathy. General study findings and limits: In simple terms, a model built on 13 V-J features told ophthalmopathy apart from stable hyperthyroidism. Ophthalmopathy, which appeared later, was predicted by the model a median approximately six months before onset.

This clonotype was observed many times. No antigen is known for it. Germline values: CDR1 SNHLY, CDR2 FYNNEI. With 3 bases removed from V and 6 bases from J, the gap between germline ends came to 15 bases. There are 14 residues in the CDR3. Lactation, pregnancy, other autoimmune disease or uncontrolled infection led to exclusion of patients. 10 ml of fresh peripheral blood supplied the PBMCs. TCR beta CDR3 regions were amplified from RNA transcripts. A first-round RT-PCR of the TCR CDR3 used the HTBI primer set. TCRdb processed the multiplex PCR reads anew with MiXCR; each CDR3 protein has one entry. The sample includes around 610,000 distinct CDR3 sequences, approximately 15% of them seen just once.

Sequencing was done on a sample of blood. The chain joins TRBV2 to TRBJ2-7; D tentatively reads TRBD1 or TRBD2 (5 bases each). This receptor was taken from a woman in her 40s with Graves' ophthalmopathy. The CDR3 DNA is TGTGCCAGCAGTGAGGGGCGGACTCTACGCGAGCAGTACTTC. Translated, it gives CASSEGRTLREQYF.